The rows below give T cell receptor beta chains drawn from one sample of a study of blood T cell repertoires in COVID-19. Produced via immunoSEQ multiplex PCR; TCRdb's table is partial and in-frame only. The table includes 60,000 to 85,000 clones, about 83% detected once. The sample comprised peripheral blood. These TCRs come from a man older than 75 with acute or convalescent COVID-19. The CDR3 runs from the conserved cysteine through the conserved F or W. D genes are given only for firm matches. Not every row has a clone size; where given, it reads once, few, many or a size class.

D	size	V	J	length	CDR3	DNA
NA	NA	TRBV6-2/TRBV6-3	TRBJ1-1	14	CASSAIQKMREAFF	TGTGCCAGCAGTGCGATACAGAAGATGAGAGAAGCTTTCTTT
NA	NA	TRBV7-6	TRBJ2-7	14	CASSLVDTNYEQYF	TGTGCCAGCAGCTTAGTTGACACCAACTACGAGCAGTACTTC
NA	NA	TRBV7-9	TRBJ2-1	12	CASSPRRNEQFF	TGTGCCAGCAGCCCTCGGCGGAATGAGCAGTTCTTC
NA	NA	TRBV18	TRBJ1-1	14	CASSPAGRNTEAFF	TGTGCCAGCTCACCGGCGGGGAGGAACACTGAAGCTTTCTTT
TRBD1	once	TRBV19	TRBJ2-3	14	CASNPGTGSFTQYF	TGTGCCAGTAACCCCGGGACAGGGTCTTTTACGCAGTATTTT
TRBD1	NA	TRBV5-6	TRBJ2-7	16	CASNTVRDRVPYEQYF	TGTGCCAGCAACACAGTTAGGGACAGGGTCCCCTACGAGCAGTACTTC
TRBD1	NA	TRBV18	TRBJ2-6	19	CASSPYQLDRASGANVLTF	TGTGCCAGCTCACCCTATCAACTCGACAGGGCTTCGGGGGCCAACGTCCTGACTTTC
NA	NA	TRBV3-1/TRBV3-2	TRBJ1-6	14	CASSRNRGNSPLHF	TGTGCCAGCAGCCGCAATCGCGGTAATTCACCCCTCCACTTT
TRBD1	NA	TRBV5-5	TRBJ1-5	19	CASSFLPTSGTGGREPQHF	TGTGCCAGCAGCTTCCTCCCTACTTCCGGGACAGGGGGCAGGGAGCCCCAGCATTTT
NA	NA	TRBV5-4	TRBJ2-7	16	CASSPSATAITYEQYF	TGTGCCAGCAGCCCTTCGGCGACAGCGATAACCTACGAGCAGTACTTC
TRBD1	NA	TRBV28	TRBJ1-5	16	CASSPLPDRDGEPQHF	TGTGCCAGCAGTCCACTTCCGGACAGGGATGGAGAGCCCCAGCATTTT
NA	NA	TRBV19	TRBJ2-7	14	CASSMRGVSYEQYF	TGTGCCAGTAGTATGCGAGGAGTCTCCTACGAGCAGTACTTC
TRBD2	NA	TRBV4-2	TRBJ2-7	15	CASSQGTSGGYEQYF	TGTGCCAGCAGCCAAGGGACTAGCGGGGGGTACGAGCAGTACTTC
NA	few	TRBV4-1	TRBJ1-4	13	CASSGRDTEKLFF	TGCGCCAGCAGCGGCCGGGACACTGAAAAACTGTTTTTT
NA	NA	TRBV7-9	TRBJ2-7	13	CASSLGRGNEQYF	TGTGCCAGCAGCTTAGGGCGCGGGAACGAGCAGTACTTC
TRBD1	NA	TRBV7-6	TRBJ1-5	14	CASSQGVGTLPQHF	TGTGCCAGCAGCCAGGGGGTAGGGACCCTGCCCCAGCATTTT
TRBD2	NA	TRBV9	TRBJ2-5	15	CASSVASGVKETQYF	TGTGCCAGCAGCGTTGCTAGCGGCGTGAAAGAGACCCAGTACTTC
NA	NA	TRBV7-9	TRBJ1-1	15	CASSLARGKGTEAFF	TGTGCCAGCAGCTTAGCCCGGGGGAAGGGCACTGAAGCTTTCTTT
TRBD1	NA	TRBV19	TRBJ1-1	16	CASSRAGTGWNTEAFF	TGTGCCAGTAGTAGAGCCGGGACAGGGTGGAACACTGAAGCTTTCTTT
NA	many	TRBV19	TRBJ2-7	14	CASSIGEVAYEQYF	TGTGCCAGTAGTATTGGGGAGGTGGCCTACGAGCAGTACTTC
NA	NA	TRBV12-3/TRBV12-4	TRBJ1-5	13	CASSFEGDQPQHF	TGTGCCAGCAGTTTTGAAGGGGATCAGCCCCAGCATTTT
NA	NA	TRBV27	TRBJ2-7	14	CASSFFTGTGEQYF	TGTGCCAGCAGTTTTTTTACAGGGACGGGCGAGCAGTACTTC
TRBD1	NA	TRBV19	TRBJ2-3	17	CASSIDRGPGSTDTQYF	TGTGCCAGTAGTATAGACAGGGGGCCAGGTAGCACAGATACGCAGTATTTT
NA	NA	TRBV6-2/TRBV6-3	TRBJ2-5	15	CASSYRSSRGETQYF	TGTGCCAGCAGTTATCGCTCTAGTCGGGGGGAGACCCAGTACTTC
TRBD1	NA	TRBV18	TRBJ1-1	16	CASSFTGGRGNTEAFF	TGTGCCAGCTCCTTCACAGGGGGCCGAGGCAACACTGAAGCTTTCTTT
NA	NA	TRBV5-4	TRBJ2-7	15	CASSLDQVSTYEQYF	TGTGCCAGCAGCTTGGATCAGGTCTCCACCTACGAGCAGTACTTC
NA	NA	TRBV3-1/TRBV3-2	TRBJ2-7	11	CASSRVYEQYF	TGTGCCAGCAGCCGCGTCTACGAGCAGTACTTC
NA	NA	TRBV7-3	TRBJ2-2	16	CASSLVSGGVTGELFF	TGTGCCAGCAGCTTAGTGAGCGGAGGGGTCACCGGGGAGCTGTTTTTT
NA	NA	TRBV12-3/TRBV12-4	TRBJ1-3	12	CASSLARNTIYF	TGTGCCAGCAGTTTAGCACGGAACACCATATATTTT
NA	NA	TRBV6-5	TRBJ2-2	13	CASFSSGTGELFF	TGTGCCAGCTTCTCATCGGGAACCGGGGAGCTGTTTTTT
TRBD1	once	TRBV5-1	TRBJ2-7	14	CASSVGTAVYEQYF	TGCGCCAGCAGCGTAGGGACAGCCGTTTACGAGCAGTACTTC
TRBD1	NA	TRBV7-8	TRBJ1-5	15	CASSEGQPSNQPQHF	TGTGCCAGCAGCGAGGGACAGCCTAGCAATCAGCCCCAGCATTTT
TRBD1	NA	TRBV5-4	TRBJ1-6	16	CASSLTGGGSYSPLHF	TGTGCCAGCAGCTTAACAGGGGGCGGGAGTTATTCACCCCTCCACTTT
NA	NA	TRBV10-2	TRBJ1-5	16	CASSESAPYSNQPQHF	TGCGCCAGCAGTGAGTCGGCACCTTATAGCAATCAGCCCCAGCATTTT
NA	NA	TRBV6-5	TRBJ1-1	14	CASSYRSTNTEAFF	TGTGCCAGCAGTTACCGCTCTACGAACACTGAAGCTTTCTTT
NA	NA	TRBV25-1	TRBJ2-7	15	CASSGYPLAGDEQYF	TGTGCCAGCAGTGGATATCCTCTGGCCGGGGACGAGCAGTACTTC
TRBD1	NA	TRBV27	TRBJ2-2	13	CASRTGGTGELFF	TGTGCCAGCAGGACAGGGGGCACCGGGGAGCTGTTTTTT
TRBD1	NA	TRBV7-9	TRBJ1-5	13	CASSPGQNQPQHF	TGTGCCAGCAGCCCGGGACAGAATCAGCCCCAGCATTTT
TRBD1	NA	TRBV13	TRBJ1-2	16	CASSLQLGTGSDGYTF	TGTGCCAGCAGCCTCCAACTGGGGACAGGGAGCGATGGCTACACCTTC
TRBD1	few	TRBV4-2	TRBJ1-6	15	CASSQDLQGDSPLHF	TGTGCCAGCAGCCAAGACTTACAGGGGGACTCACCCCTCCACTTT
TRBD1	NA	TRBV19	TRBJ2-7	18	CASSIDPPSGQGSNEQYF	TGTGCCAGTAGTATAGATCCACCGTCGGGACAGGGGTCCAACGAGCAGTACTTC
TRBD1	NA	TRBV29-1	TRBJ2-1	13	CSVGQDPYNEQFF	TGCAGCGTGGGACAGGACCCTTACAATGAGCAGTTCTTC
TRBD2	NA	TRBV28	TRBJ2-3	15	CASRFLAAPGDTQYF	TGTGCCAGCAGGTTCCTAGCGGCACCCGGAGATACGCAGTATTTT
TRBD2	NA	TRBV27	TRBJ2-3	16	CASSLRERGGTDTQYF	TGTGCCAGCAGTTTAAGAGAGCGGGGGGGCACAGATACGCAGTATTTT
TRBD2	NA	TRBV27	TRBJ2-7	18	CASSSIVSLAGEPNEQYF	TGTGCCAGCAGTTCTATAGTATCACTAGCGGGAGAGCCGAACGAGCAGTACTTC
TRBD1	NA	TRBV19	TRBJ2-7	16	CASSINGQEFAYEQYF	TGTGCCAGTAGTATAAATGGACAGGAATTCGCCTACGAGCAGTACTTC
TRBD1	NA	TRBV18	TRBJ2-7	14	CASSPRDSTYEQYF	TGTGCCAGCTCACCACGGGACAGTACCTACGAGCAGTACTTC
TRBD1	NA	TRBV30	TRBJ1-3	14	CAWKKGTGGRTIYF	TGTGCCTGGAAAAAGGGTACAGGGGGCCGCACCATATATTTT
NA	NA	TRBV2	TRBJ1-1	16	CASSGIGEGRWTEAFF	TGTGCCAGCAGCGGAATAGGAGAAGGAAGGTGGACTGAAGCTTTCTTT
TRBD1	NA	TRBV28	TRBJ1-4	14	CASSTGTGGYKLFF	TGTGCCAGCAGTACTGGGACAGGGGGGTATAAACTGTTTTTT
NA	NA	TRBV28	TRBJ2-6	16	CASIGGGEPGANVLTF	TGTGCCAGCATAGGTGGAGGGGAGCCTGGGGCCAACGTCCTGACTTTC
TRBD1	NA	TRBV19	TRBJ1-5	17	CASRGQGEGGSNQPQHF	TGTGCCAGTAGGGGACAGGGGGAAGGGGGTAGCAATCAGCCCCAGCATTTT
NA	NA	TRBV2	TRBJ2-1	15	CASTPLLPSYNEQFF	TGTGCCAGCACCCCTCTATTGCCCTCCTACAATGAGCAGTTCTTC